This entry features one TCR beta chain sequence. As yet, its antigen is unknown. Primers used in a second PCR of roughly 6 to 12 cycles were a sample-barcoded 5' primer and a J-beta primer mix. TCRdb re-derived calls from the 5' RACE reads in MiXCR, one entry per CDR3 protein. Here the sample spans 1.5 million to 2 million distinct CDR3 sequences, around half being singletons. The entry originates in a study of blood T cells in healthy people across ages. Turning to the study itself: About one barcoded beta molecule per two T cells came from capture by template switching.

The CDR3 has 14 residues. The germline CDR1 and CDR2 sequences are SQVTM and ANQGSEA. With V trimmed by 6 bases and J by 5 bases, 6 bases remained unmatched. Donation came from healthy Caucasian individuals in Russia who were aged roughly 6 to 95. Findings of the study overall: Naive CD4+ cells and diversity were both higher in long-lived donors than in aged donors. With age, beta diversity per million T cells declined roughly linearly, significantly by approximately 40.

The J gene is TRBJ1-4, the V gene TRBV29-1, with TRBD1 matching over 10 bases. The source of this sequence is a woman aged 40 to 49 in good health. Sequencing used blood. The CDR3 reads CSVGPGQGNEKLFF. The CDR3 DNA follows: TGCAGCGTGGGACCGGGACAGGGGAATGAAAAACTGTTTTTT. Variable domain in full (rest from reference TRBV29-1 and TRBJ1-4): SAVISQKPSRDICQRGTSLTIQCQVDSQVTMMFWYRQQPGQSLTLIATANQGSEATYESGFVIDKFPISRPNLTFSTLTVSNMSPEDSSIYLCSVGPGQGNEKLFFGSGTQLSVL.